This entry lists 15 T cell receptor beta chains sequenced from one sample in a study of naive and memory T cell subsets. Study outcomes and limitations: Especially in CD8 cells, naive repertoires contained a few larger clonotypes, possibly CD45RA-re-expressing memory cells.

Both TRBC1 and TRBC2 were covered by a beta constant-region primer of two equimolar oligonucleotides. The ligated cDNA underwent four PCR rounds using SP2 and nested alpha and beta constant-region primers. A single record per CDR3 protein comes from TCRdb applying MiXCR to the UMI-ligation and nested PCR reads. Here the sample spans roughly 99,000 distinct CDR3 sequences, 10% to 12% being singletons. No cognate antigen is known for these TCRs. Sequencing was carried out using naive CD4+ T cells from blood. The receptors stem from a human donor in good health.

This clonotype was found many times. This chain uses TRBV29-1 with TRBJ1-4; D remains ambiguous. The CDR3 is made up of 12 amino acids. Trimming took 5 bases from V and 7 from J, leaving 11 bases between them. Germline V gives CDR1 SQVTM, CDR2 ANQGSEA. CDR3 in amino acids: CSVREGSEKLFF. CDR3 DNA: TGCAGCGTTCGGGAAGGCAGTGAAAAACTGTTTTTT.

This clonotype was counted ten times or more. The CDR3 DNA reads as TGTGCCAGCAGTTTAGAGGGGGCGAAAGGGTCCTACGAGCAGTACTTC. It yields the protein CASSLEGAKGSYEQYF. The chain recombines TRBV12-3 or TRBV12-4 with TRBJ2-7, with TRBD1 matching 7 bases. This CDR3 is 16 amino acids long. J gave up 1 base and V 1 base, and 7 bases lay outside the gene matches.

With respect to this clonotype: This may be a read error: a much more frequent sequence differs by one nucleotide. This rearrangement joins TRBV6-5 to TRBJ2-3; D is unclear. Germline values: CDR1 MNHEY, CDR2 SVGAGI. The CDR3 length is 12 residues. The CDR3 bases are TGTGTCAGCAGTGCCAGCTCCCATCCGCAGTATTTT. Its protein product is CVSSASSHPQYF.

The CDR3 DNA reads as TGTGCCAGCACCCTCTTCCCCCATCGCACAGATACGCAGTATTTT. This encodes CASTLFPHRTDTQYF. The rearrangement uses TRBV27 and TRBJ2-3; D remains ambiguous. The germline V gene encodes CDR1 MNHEY and CDR2 SMNVEV (reference sequence). The CDR3 is 15 amino acids. V was trimmed by 7 bases and J by 1 base, leaving 15 bases between them.

This chain joins TRBV12-3 or TRBV12-4 and TRBJ2-7; a weak D match, TRBD2 (6 bases). The germline V and J ends were trimmed by 6 bases and 4 bases, with 22 bases remaining between them. This CDR3 contains 16 residues. The CDR3 DNA reads as TGTGCCAGCAGCAGTACCCTTGGGGCAGGGAGGTACGAGCAGTACTTC. The encoded protein is CASSSTLGAGRYEQYF.

The chain links TRBV12-3 or TRBV12-4 to TRBJ1-5; the match to TRBD1 covers 9 bases. V gave up 6 bases and J gave up 7 bases; unmatched junction bases: 10. This CDR3 spans 15 amino acids. For the CDR3, the DNA is TGTGCCAGCAGGACGGACAGGGGTACGGTGCAGCCCCAGCATTTT. The encoded protein is CASRTDRGTVQPQHF.

This clonotype was seen a handful of times. The chain employs TRBV5-1 and TRBJ1-2, with no clear D. Trimming left V 4 bases short and J 8 bases short, with 15 bases between. The CDR3 covers 13 residues. Germline CDR1 SGHRS, CDR2 YFSETQ. The CDR3 coding sequence is TGCGCCAGCAGCCCCGAAGTGGGCCGGGGCTACACCTTC. The encoded protein is CASSPEVGRGYTF.

This clonotype was seen a few times. This chain joins TRBV29-1 and TRBJ2-5; D gene unclear. This CDR3 has 14 residues. Between the trimmed V and J ends, which lost 5 bases and 0 bases, there was a span of 13 bases. Germline CDR1 SQVTM, CDR2 ANQGSEA. CDR3 coding DNA: TGCAGCGTTTTTGGGCACGTGTACCAAGAGACCCAGTACTTC. As protein: CSVFGHVYQETQYF.

This clonotype appeared a few times. The chain joins TRBV15 to TRBJ2-7; TRBD1 matches 7 bases. The V and J ends lost 1 base and 1 base, in that order; junction bases with no gene match: 19. In germline, CDR1 is LNHNV, CDR2 YYDKDF (reference sequence). CDR3 length: 20 amino acids. The CDR3 here is CATSRGFGGQPRRVSYEQYF. CDR3 in DNA: TGTGCCACCAGCAGAGGATTTGGGGGACAGCCTCGAAGGGTTTCCTACGAGCAGTACTTC.

This clonotype appeared a few times. The CDR3 DNA reads as TGTGCCAGCAGGGGGTTTGGAAATGAAAAACTGTTTTTT. It translates to CASRGFGNEKLFF. This chain links TRBV28 with TRBJ1-4, with no clear D. The CDR3 is 13 amino acids. Germline-derived CDR1 and CDR2 are MDHEN and SYDVKM. Trimming left V 6 bases short and J 5 bases short, with 10 bases between.

In its sample, this clonotype was seen many times. CDR3: CASSQVRDKSEQFF. DNA for the CDR3: TGCGCCAGCAGCCAAGTCCGGGACAAGTCTGAGCAGTTCTTC. The chain recombines TRBV4-1 with TRBJ2-1; possibly TRBD1 for D (6 bases). The CDR3 runs 14 residues. Trimming pared 1 base from V and 9 bases from J, leaving 13 bases between. Germline assignment: CDR1 MGHRA and CDR2 YSYEKL.

This clonotype was recorded many times. The V call is TRBV7-6, the J call TRBJ2-3, with TRBD2 matching over 8 bases. Germline trimming cut 3 bases from V and 6 bases from J; bases unmatched to any gene: 17. Germline V gene data show CDR1 as SGHVS and CDR2 as FNYEAQ. CDR3 size: 18 residues. The CDR3 protein is CASSFLVSGSSGGDTQYF. The DNA of the CDR3 is TGTGCCAGCAGCTTTTTAGTGAGCGGGAGCAGTGGTGGGGATACGCAGTATTTT.

This clonotype was detected many times. This chain uses TRBV6-2 or TRBV6-3 with TRBJ2-7; D unclear. Per germline, CDR1 MNHEY and CDR2 SVGEGT. The CDR3 sequence is 14 residues long. The germline V and J ends were trimmed by 0 bases and 6 bases, with 12 bases remaining between them. DNA for the CDR3: TGTGCCAGCAGTTACTCGGGCAGAAGAGGCGAGCAGTACTTC. It encodes CASSYSGRRGEQYF.

This clonotype was recorded at least ten times. The chain carries TRBV29-1 and TRBJ1-1; D is ambiguous. The CDR3 covers 12 residues. The V end lost 8 bases, the J end lost 2 bases, and 12 bases lay between the germline ends. Germline V CDR1 and CDR2: SQVTM, ANQGSEA. The CDR3 is CSLTDTNTEAFF. The CDR3 DNA reads TGCAGCCTCACCGACACCAACACTGAAGCTTTCTTT.

This clonotype was observed a handful of times. This chain connects TRBV19 to TRBJ1-5, with a possible D match to TRBD1 (6 bases). Per germline, CDR1 LNHDA and CDR2 SQIVND (reference sequence). Trimming removed 10 bases at V and 4 bases at J, with 14 bases between. The CDR3 is 13 residues long. CDR3 loop: CATTDSRNQPQHF. CDR3 sequence (DNA): TGTGCCACCACGGACAGCCGAAATCAGCCCCAGCATTTT.